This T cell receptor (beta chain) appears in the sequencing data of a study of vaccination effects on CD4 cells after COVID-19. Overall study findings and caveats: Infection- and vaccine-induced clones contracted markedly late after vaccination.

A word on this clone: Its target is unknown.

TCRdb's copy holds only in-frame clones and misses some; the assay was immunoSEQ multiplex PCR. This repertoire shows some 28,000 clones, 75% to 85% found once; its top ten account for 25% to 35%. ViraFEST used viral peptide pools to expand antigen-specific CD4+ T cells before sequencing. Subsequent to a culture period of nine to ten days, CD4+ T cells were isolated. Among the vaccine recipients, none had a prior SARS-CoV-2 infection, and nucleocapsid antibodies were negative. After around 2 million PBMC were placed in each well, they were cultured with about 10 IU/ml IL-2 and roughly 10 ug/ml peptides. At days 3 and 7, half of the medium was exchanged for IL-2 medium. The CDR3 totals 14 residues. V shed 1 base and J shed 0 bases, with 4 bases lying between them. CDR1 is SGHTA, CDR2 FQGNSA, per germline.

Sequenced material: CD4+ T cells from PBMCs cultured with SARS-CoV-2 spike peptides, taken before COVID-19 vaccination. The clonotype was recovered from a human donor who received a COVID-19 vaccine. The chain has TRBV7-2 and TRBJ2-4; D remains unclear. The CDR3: CASSLGIAKNIQYF. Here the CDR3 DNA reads TGTGCCAGCAGCTTAGGAATAGCCAAAAACATTCAGTACTTC.